Below are 30 T cell receptor beta chains sequenced from a single sample in a study of blood T cell repertoires in COVID-19 (dated by TCRdb to the early 2020s). The library was generated by the immunoSEQ multiplex PCR assay. TCRdb retrieved this table from immuneACCESS and kept in-frame rearrangements only. Not all clones are present; in checked studies, unresolved V genes account for under half, and no reason is known for the remainder. The sample table holds 29,000 or so clones, of which roughly nine tenths were seen once. Around 9.9% of the sample is in the top ten clones. Sequencing was performed on peripheral blood. All receptors derive from a human donor in a cohort sampled during active COVID-19.

The genes are TRBV7-2 and TRBJ2-1; 11 bases match TRBD2. Germline CDR1 is SGHTA and CDR2 is FQGNSA. The CDR3 runs to 16 residues. V shed 4 bases, J shed 9 bases, and the junction held 11 bases outside the gene matches. This chain's CDR3 is CASSSPQTSGGFEQFF. The CDR3 DNA reads TGTGCCAGCAGCTCACCTCAAACTAGCGGGGGCTTTGAGCAGTTCTTC.

The rearrangement uses TRBV7-9 and TRBJ1-6, with unresolved D. The V gene lost 5 bases and the J gene lost 6 bases, with 14 bases spanning the gap. CDR1 and CDR2 from the germline V gene are SEHNR and FQNEAQ (reference sequence). This CDR3 has 15 residues. The CDR3, as DNA: TGTGCCAGCAGCATCGGAAGAGGTCGTAATTCACCCCTCCACTTT. It specifies CASSIGRGRNSPLHF. Based on the CDR3 plus reference TRBV7-9 and TRBJ1-6, the full variable domain is DTGVSQNPRHKITKRGQNVTFRCDPISEHNRLYWYRQTLGQGPEFLTYFQNEAQLEKSRLLSDRFSAERPKGSFSTLEIQRTEQGDSAMYLCASSIGRGRNSPLHFGNGTRLTVT.

This chain connects TRBV9 to TRBJ2-3; 8 nucleotides match TRBD2. The CDR3 contains 17 residues. The V and J ends lost 0 bases and 2 bases, in that order; junction bases with no gene match: 8. Germline CDR1 is SGDLS and CDR2 is YYNGEE. The CDR3 loop is CASSVAPSGGLTDTQYF. CDR3 DNA: TGTGCCAGCAGCGTAGCCCCAAGCGGGGGCCTCACAGATACGCAGTATTTT.

The rearrangement links TRBV19 to TRBJ1-2, with TRBD1 matching 12 bases. This CDR3 comprises 15 residues. V was pared by 5 bases and J by 8 bases, with 9 bases of the junction left unmatched. Germline lookup yields CDR1 LNHDA and CDR2 SQIVND (reference sequence). This CDR3 is CASSPGTGGSRGYTF. The CDR3 DNA follows: TGTGCCAGTAGTCCCGGGACAGGGGGCTCTCGGGGCTACACCTTC. Full variable domain (missing parts from reference TRBV19 and TRBJ1-2): DGGITQSPKYLFRKEGQNVTLSCEQNLNHDAMYWYRQDPGQGLRLIYYSQIVNDFQKGDIAEGYSVSREKKESFPLTVTSAQKNPTAFYLCASSPGTGGSRGYTFGSGTRLTVV.

The genes are TRBV6-5 and TRBJ2-2, with D uncertain. Germline CDR1 MNHEY, CDR2 SVGAGI. The CDR3 consists of 13 residues. The V gene lost 6 bases and the J gene lost 6 bases, with 11 bases spanning the gap. For the CDR3, the DNA is TGTGCCAGCAGCCCGCGGTGGGCCGGGGAGCTGTTTTTT. Its translation: CASSPRWAGELFF.

The chain links TRBV7-2 to TRBJ2-7, with TRBD2 identical over 13 bases. Germline V gene lookup returns CDR1 SGHTA and CDR2 FQGNSA. The V segment lost 3 bases and the J segment 0 bases; nucleotides outside the gene matches: 11. The CDR3 sequence is 19 residues long. The CDR3 coding sequence is TGTGCCAGCAGCTTTATTGGTGGACTAGCGGGGGTTAGCTCCTACGAGCAGTACTTC. This encodes CASSFIGGLAGVSSYEQYF.

The chain couples TRBV10-3 to TRBJ2-7; 10 nucleotides line up with TRBD1. J lost 4 bases, V lost 6 bases, and 6 bases had no gene match. From germline, CDR1 is ENHRY and CDR2 SYGVKD. CDR3 length: 14 amino acids. CDR3 loop: CAISGTGVRYEQYF. The CDR3 nucleotides read TGTGCCATCAGCGGGACAGGGGTAAGGTACGAGCAGTACTTC.

The V gene is TRBV2, the J gene TRBJ2-1; D is possibly TRBD1 (6 bases). V lost 10 bases, J lost 2 bases, and 15 bases lay in between. This CDR3 region has 14 residues. CDR1 is SNHLY, CDR2 FYNNEI, per germline. In nucleotides, the CDR3 is TGTGCCACAAAAACAGGGAATCCCTACAATGAGCAGTTCTTC. It translates to CATKTGNPYNEQFF.

This chain connects TRBV3-1 (or the pseudogene TRBV3-2) to TRBJ2-1; 8 bases align to TRBD2. V gave up 4 bases and J gave up 2 bases; unmatched junction bases: 4. The CDR3 has 15 amino acids. Germline assignment: CDR1 LGHDT and CDR2 YNNKEL (reference sequence). The CDR3: CASSPEAGAYNEQFF. CDR3 bases: TGTGCCAGCAGCCCGGAAGCGGGGGCCTACAATGAGCAGTTCTTC.

This chain joins TRBV6-5 and TRBJ1-6; possible D gene TRBD1, 5 bases. The length of the CDR3 is 15 residues. V lost 2 bases to trimming and J lost 11 bases, with 16 bases between them. The V gene's germline CDR1 is MNHEY and CDR2 SVGAGI. Written as DNA, the CDR3 is TGTGCCAGCAGTTACGGGGCGGAGAACCTCGCACCCCTCCACTTT. Amino acid sequence: CASSYGAENLAPLHF.

This chain joins TRBV18 and TRBJ2-7, with D possibly being TRBD2 (6 bases). The CDR3 has 14 residues. Germline V gene data show CDR1 as KGHSH and CDR2 as LQKENI. The V end was cut by 4 bases, the J end by 0 bases, with 10 bases between. The CDR3, as DNA: TGTGCCAGCTCACAGGAGGGGCGCTCCTACGAGCAGTACTTC. Its translation: CASSQEGRSYEQYF.

This chain connects TRBV11-2 to TRBJ2-7, with a weak D call TRBD1 (6 bases). Germline-derived CDR1 and CDR2 are SGHAT and FQNNGV. Trimming removed 5 bases at V and 6 bases at J, with 17 bases between. The CDR3 has 14 amino acids. CDR3 DNA: TGTGCCAGCAGCGCCCAACAGGGCCGGACCGAGCAGTACTTC. Protein sequence: CASSAQQGRTEQYF.

The chain employs TRBV11-2 and TRBJ1-1; tentatively, D is TRBD1 (6 bases). The germline gives CDR1 SGHAT, CDR2 FQNNGV. V gave up 3 bases and J gave up 0 bases, with 14 bases separating them. CDR3 length equals 16 residues. CDR3 sequence: CASSFRTVLMNTEAFF. Here the CDR3 DNA reads TGTGCCAGCAGCTTTCGGACAGTCCTCATGAACACTGAAGCTTTCTTT.

The chain has TRBV7-6 and TRBJ2-3; 7 bases match TRBD1. This CDR3 is built from 15 residues. Germline CDR1 is SGHVS and CDR2 is FNYEAQ. Unmatched junction bases numbered 4, after V lost 3 bases and J lost 1 base. Written as DNA, the CDR3 is TGTGCCAGCAGCTTCAGCGGACAGGGCACAGATACGCAGTATTTT. Residues: CASSFSGQGTDTQYF.

The CDR3 nucleotides are TGTGCCTGGAGTCATCTACAGGGCCGCGGGGAGCTGTTTTTT. Residues: CAWSHLQGRGELFF. The chain recombines TRBV30 with TRBJ2-2, with D perhaps TRBD1 (6 bases). This CDR3 spans 14 amino acids. V was cut by 2 bases and J by 7 bases, with 14 bases left in between. CDR1 and CDR2 from the germline V gene are GTSNPN and SVGIG (reference sequence).

The chain carries TRBV6-2 or TRBV6-3 and TRBJ1-1; D is undetermined. CDR1 and CDR2 from the germline V gene are MNHEY and SVGEGT. This CDR3 spans 13 amino acids. Trimming left V 6 bases short and J 4 bases short, with 12 bases between. For the CDR3, the DNA is TGTGCCAGCAGCCTCGATACGGGCACTGAAGCTTTCTTT. This codes for CASSLDTGTEAFF.

The CDR3 here is CASSVGEGANYEQYF. As DNA, the CDR3 is TGTGCCAGCAGCGTAGGCGAAGGGGCGAACTACGAGCAGTACTTC. The V gene is TRBV9, the J gene TRBJ2-7; D is possibly TRBD1 (5 bases). CDR3 length: 15 amino acids. The germline V and J ends were trimmed by 0 bases and 3 bases, with 13 bases remaining between them. CDR1 and CDR2 from the germline V gene are SGDLS and YYNGEE.

The rearrangement links TRBV3-1 (or the pseudogene TRBV3-2) to TRBJ1-4, with D unresolved. CDR1 and CDR2 from the germline V gene are LGHDT and YNNKEL (reference sequence). This CDR3 is built from 15 residues. V lost 8 bases, J lost 8 bases, and 21 bases lay in between. CDR3 in amino acids: CASGMGIGGGEKLFF. The CDR3 nucleotides are TGTGCCAGCGGTATGGGGATAGGAGGAGGGGAAAAACTGTTTTTT.

The chain couples TRBV18 to TRBJ2-7; 7 bases align to TRBD1. This CDR3 comprises 13 residues. The V segment lost 2 bases and the J segment 3 bases; nucleotides outside the gene matches: 1. CDR1 and CDR2 from the germline V gene are KGHSH and LQKENI. The CDR3 sequence: CASSPGTDYEQYF. CDR3 bases: TGTGCCAGCTCACCAGGGACAGACTACGAGCAGTACTTC. Based on the CDR3 plus reference TRBV18 and TRBJ2-7, the full variable domain is NAGVMQNPRHLVRRRGQEARLRCSPMKGHSHVYWYRQLPEEGLKFMVYLQKENIIDESGMPKERFSAEFPKEGPSILRIQQVVRGDSAAYFCASSPGTDYEQYFGPGTRLTVT.

The gene calls are TRBV5-1 and TRBJ2-7; 8 bases are shared with TRBD1. This CDR3 is built from 14 residues. Per germline, CDR1 SGHRS and CDR2 YFSETQ. J lost 9 bases, V lost 3 bases, and 11 bases had no gene match. CDR3 residues: CASSSGGAKAGQYF. The CDR3 DNA follows: TGCGCCAGCAGCTCAGGGGGCGCGAAGGCAGGGCAGTACTTC.

This rearrangement joins TRBV11-3 to TRBJ2-1; TRBD2 matches 7 bases. CDR3 length: 16 amino acids. After removal of 0 bases from V and 5 bases from J, the junction contained 7 bases not matched to a gene. Looked up from germline, CDR1 is SGHNT and CDR2 is YENEEA. CDR3 sequence (DNA): TGTGCCAGCAGCTTAGATGGTAGGGGAGGGGACAATGAGCAGTTCTTC. It encodes CASSLDGRGGDNEQFF.

The genes are TRBV24-1 and TRBJ1-2, with TRBD1 identical over 10 bases. This CDR3 is 14 amino acids long. Germline CDR1 KGHDR, CDR2 SFDVKD. Trimming cost V 3 bases and J 5 bases; bases outside gene matches: 2. The CDR3 here is CATSDRDRGYGYTF. CDR3 nucleotides: TGTGCCACCAGTGATCGGGACAGGGGATATGGCTACACCTTC.

The gene calls are TRBV19 and TRBJ2-5; TRBD2 agrees at 9 bases. Germline V gene lookup returns CDR1 LNHDA and CDR2 SQIVND (reference sequence). Unmatched junction bases numbered 6, after V lost 3 bases and J lost 1 base. This CDR3 comprises 16 residues. The CDR3 DNA follows: TGTGCCAGTAGTATGGTCGAGACTAGCGGCCAAGAGACCCAGTACTTC. It is translated as CASSMVETSGQETQYF. The whole variable domain, filled in from reference TRBV19 and TRBJ2-5, reads DGGITQSPKYLFRKEGQNVTLSCEQNLNHDAMYWYRQDPGQGLRLIYYSQIVNDFQKGDIAEGYSVSREKKESFPLTVTSAQKNPTAFYLCASSMVETSGQETQYFGPGTRLLVL.

This clone occurred once. V is TRBV2 and J is TRBJ2-1; 8 nucleotides match TRBD1. V dropped 4 bases and J dropped 4; count of bases not matched to a gene: 6. Per germline, CDR1 SNHLY and CDR2 FYNNEI. This CDR3 contains 15 residues. CDR3 amino acids: CASSVQGGIYNEQFF. Here the CDR3 DNA reads TGTGCCAGCAGTGTACAGGGGGGAATTTACAATGAGCAGTTCTTC.

This chain connects TRBV15 to TRBJ2-7; possible D gene TRBD2, 5 bases. The CDR3 totals 13 residues. Germline V lookup: CDR1 LNHNV, CDR2 YYDKDF (reference sequence). Trimming took off 6 bases at V and 4 bases at J, with 13 bases between the two ends. The CDR3 DNA follows: TGTGCCACCAGTACCGGGATTTCATACGAGCAGTACTTC. Translating it yields CATSTGISYEQYF.

The chain has TRBV24-1 and TRBJ2-4, with TRBD1 as a possible D gene (6 bases). Trimming pared 4 bases from V and 8 bases from J, leaving 14 bases between. This CDR3 contains 14 residues. Germline-derived CDR1 and CDR2 are KGHDR and SFDVKD. CDR3 residues: CATSDRDTGDIQYF. In DNA form, the CDR3 reads TGTGCCACCAGTGACAGGGACACTGGGGACATTCAGTACTTC.

The rearrangement joins TRBV4-1 to TRBJ1-5, with 11 bases that match TRBD1. The germline CDR1 and CDR2 sequences are MGHRA and YSYEKL. CDR3 length: 18 amino acids. V dropped 1 base and J dropped 0; count of bases not matched to a gene: 5. CDR3: CASSQASDRGLSNQPQHF. CDR3 nucleotide sequence: TGCGCCAGCAGCCAAGCGTCGGACAGGGGGCTTAGCAATCAGCCCCAGCATTTT.

The chain recombines TRBV7-2 with TRBJ2-4; a weak D match, TRBD2 (6 bases). This CDR3 is 16 amino acids long. Germline V gives CDR1 SGHTA, CDR2 FQGNSA. Trimming took off 5 bases at V and 1 base at J, with 15 bases between the two ends. The DNA for the CDR3 is TGTGCCAGCAGCAGATGGGGCGCGGGGGCCAAAAACATTCAGTACTTC. Its protein product is CASSRWGAGAKNIQYF.

V and J are TRBV6-4 and TRBJ2-3, with 8 bases aligning to TRBD1. CDR1 and CDR2 (germline): MRHNA, SNTAGT. CDR3 length: 15 amino acids. With 6 bases clipped from V and 6 bases from J, the junction kept 11 bases outside the gene matches. CDR3 sequence: CASSPRAGGEDTQYF. The CDR3 DNA follows: TGTGCCAGCAGCCCTAGGGCAGGGGGCGAGGATACGCAGTATTTT.

The V and J genes are TRBV9 and TRBJ1-4, with TRBD1 as a possible D gene (6 bases). This CDR3 contains 15 residues. From germline, CDR1 is SGDLS and CDR2 YYNGEE. Trimming cost V 2 bases and J 0 bases, with 8 bases left between them. Written as DNA, the CDR3 is TGTGCCAGCAGCGTCCAGGGGACAACTAATGAAAAACTGTTTTTT. Residues: CASSVQGTTNEKLFF.